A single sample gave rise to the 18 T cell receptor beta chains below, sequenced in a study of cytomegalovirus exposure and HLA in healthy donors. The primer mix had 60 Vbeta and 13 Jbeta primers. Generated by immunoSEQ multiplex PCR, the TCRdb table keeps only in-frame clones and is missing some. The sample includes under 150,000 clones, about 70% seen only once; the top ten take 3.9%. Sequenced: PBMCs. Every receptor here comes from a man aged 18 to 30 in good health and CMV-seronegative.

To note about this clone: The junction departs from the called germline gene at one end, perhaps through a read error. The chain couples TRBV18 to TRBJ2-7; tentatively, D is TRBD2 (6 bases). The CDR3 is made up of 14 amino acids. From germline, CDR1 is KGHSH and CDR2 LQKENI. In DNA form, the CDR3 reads TGTGCCAGCTCCGTGCGGGGAAGCTCCCACGAGCAGTACTTC. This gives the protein CASSVRGSSHEQYF.

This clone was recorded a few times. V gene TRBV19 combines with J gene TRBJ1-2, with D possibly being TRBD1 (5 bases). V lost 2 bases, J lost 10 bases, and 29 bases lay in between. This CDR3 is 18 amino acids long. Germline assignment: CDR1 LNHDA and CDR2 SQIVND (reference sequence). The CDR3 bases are TGTGCCAGTAGTATACTTTTTCAGGGCGTTAGACCGGTGGGTGACTACACCTTC. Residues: CASSILFQGVRPVGDYTF.

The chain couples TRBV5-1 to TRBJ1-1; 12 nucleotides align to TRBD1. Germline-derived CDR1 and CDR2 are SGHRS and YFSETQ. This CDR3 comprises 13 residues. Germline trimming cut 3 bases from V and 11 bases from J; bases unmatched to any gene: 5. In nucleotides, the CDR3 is TGCGCCAGCAGCTGGGGGACAGGGGGCCTGGCTTTCTTT. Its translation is CASSWGTGGLAFF. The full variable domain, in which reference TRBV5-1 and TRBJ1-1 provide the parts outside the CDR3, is KAGVTQTPRYLIKTRGQQVTLSCSPISGHRSVSWYQQTPGQGLQFLFEYFSETQRNKGNFPGRFSGRQFSNSRSEMNVSTLELGDSALYLCASSWGTGGLAFFGQGTRLTVV.

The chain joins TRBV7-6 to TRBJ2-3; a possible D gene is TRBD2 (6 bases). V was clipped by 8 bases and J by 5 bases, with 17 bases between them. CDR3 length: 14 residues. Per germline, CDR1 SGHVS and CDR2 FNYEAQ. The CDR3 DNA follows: TGTGCCAGCCAACCGGGACTCTCTCGAGATACGCAGTATTTT. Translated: CASQPGLSRDTQYF.

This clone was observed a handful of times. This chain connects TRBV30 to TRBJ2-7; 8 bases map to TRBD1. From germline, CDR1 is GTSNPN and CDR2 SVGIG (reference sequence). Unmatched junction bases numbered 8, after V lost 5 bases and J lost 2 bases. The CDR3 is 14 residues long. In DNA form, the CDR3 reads TGTGCCTGGGCAGGACAGGGTAGGCCCTACGAGCAGTACTTC. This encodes CAWAGQGRPYEQYF.

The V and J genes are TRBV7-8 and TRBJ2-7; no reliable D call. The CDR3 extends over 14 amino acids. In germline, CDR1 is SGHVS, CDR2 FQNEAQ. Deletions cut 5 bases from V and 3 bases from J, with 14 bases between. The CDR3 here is CASSPVERVYEQYF. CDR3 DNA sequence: TGTGCCAGCAGCCCCGTTGAGCGAGTCTACGAGCAGTACTTC.

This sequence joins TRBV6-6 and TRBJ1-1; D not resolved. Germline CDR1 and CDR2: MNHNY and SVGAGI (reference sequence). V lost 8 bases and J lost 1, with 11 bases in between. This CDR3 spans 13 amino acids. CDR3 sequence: CASRDGQNTEAFF. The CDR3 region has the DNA TGTGCCAGCCGGGATGGGCAGAACACTGAAGCTTTCTTT.

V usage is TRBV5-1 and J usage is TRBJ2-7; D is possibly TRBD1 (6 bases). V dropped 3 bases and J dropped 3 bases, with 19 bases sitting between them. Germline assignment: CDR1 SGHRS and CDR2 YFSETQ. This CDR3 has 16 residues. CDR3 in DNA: TGCGCCAGCAGCTATGGTGGGGGACAACGAGACTACGAGCAGTACTTC. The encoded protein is CASSYGGGQRDYEQYF.

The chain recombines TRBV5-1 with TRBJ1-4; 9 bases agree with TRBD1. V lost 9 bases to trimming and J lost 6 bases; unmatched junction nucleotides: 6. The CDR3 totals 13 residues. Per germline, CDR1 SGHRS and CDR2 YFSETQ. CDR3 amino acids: CATRGQGHEKLFF. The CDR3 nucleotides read TGCGCCACCAGAGGACAGGGGCATGAAAAACTGTTTTTT.

Here the CDR3 reads CASSSVGLAEETQYF. The DNA of the CDR3 is TGTGCCAGTAGTAGTGTTGGACTAGCGGAAGAGACCCAGTACTTC. J is TRBJ2-5 and V is TRBV19; the match to TRBD2 covers 10 bases. Germline V CDR1 and CDR2: LNHDA, SQIVND (reference sequence). Losses at the gene ends were 4 bases for V and 3 bases for J; bases not matched to a gene: 5. The CDR3 spans 15 residues.

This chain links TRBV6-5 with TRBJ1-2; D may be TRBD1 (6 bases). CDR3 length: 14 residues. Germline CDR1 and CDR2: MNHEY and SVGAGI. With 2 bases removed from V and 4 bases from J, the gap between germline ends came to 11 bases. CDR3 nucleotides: TGTGCCAGCAGTTACGAACAGGGCTCCTATGGCTACACCTTC. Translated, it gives CASSYEQGSYGYTF.

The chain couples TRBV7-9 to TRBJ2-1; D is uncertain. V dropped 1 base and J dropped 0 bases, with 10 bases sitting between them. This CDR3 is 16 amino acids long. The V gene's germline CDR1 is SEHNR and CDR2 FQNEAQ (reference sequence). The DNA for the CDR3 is TGTGCCAGCAGCTTAGTGTTAGACTCCTCCTACAATGAGCAGTTCTTC. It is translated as CASSLVLDSSYNEQFF.

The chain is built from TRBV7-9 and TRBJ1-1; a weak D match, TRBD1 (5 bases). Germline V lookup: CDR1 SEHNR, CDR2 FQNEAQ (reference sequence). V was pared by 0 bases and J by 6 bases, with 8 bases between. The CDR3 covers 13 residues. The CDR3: CASSLAAGAEAFF. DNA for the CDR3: TGTGCCAGCAGCTTAGCGGCGGGGGCTGAAGCTTTCTTT. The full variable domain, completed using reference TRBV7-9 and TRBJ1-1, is DTGVSQNPRHKITKRGQNVTFRCDPISEHNRLYWYRQTLGQGPEFLTYFQNEAQLEKSRLLSDRFSAERPKGSFSTLEIQRTEQGDSAMYLCASSLAAGAEAFFGQGTRLTVV.

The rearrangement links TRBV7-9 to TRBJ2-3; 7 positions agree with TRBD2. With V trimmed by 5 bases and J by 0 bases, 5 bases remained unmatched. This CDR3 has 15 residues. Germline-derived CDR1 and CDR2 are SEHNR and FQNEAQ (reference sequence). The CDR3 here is CASSETSSSTDTQYF. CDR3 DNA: TGTGCCAGCAGCGAGACTAGCAGCAGCACAGATACGCAGTATTTT. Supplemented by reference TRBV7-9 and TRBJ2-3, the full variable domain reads DTGVSQNPRHKITKRGQNVTFRCDPISEHNRLYWYRQTLGQGPEFLTYFQNEAQLEKSRLLSDRFSAERPKGSFSTLEIQRTEQGDSAMYLCASSETSSSTDTQYFGPGTRLTVL.

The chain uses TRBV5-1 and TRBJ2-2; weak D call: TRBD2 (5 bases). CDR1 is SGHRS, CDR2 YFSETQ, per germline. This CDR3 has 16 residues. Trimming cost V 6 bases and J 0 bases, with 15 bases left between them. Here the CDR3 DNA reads TGCGCCAGCAACCCATTTCTCGGGGCGAACACCGGGGAGCTGTTTTTT. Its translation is CASNPFLGANTGELFF.

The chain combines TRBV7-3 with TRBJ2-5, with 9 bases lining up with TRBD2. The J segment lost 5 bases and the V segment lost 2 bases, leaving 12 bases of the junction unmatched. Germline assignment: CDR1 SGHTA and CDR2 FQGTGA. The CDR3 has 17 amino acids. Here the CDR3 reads CASSLSGRGRAWETQYF. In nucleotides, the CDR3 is TGTGCCAGCAGCTTATCGGGTCGCGGGAGGGCCTGGGAGACCCAGTACTTC.

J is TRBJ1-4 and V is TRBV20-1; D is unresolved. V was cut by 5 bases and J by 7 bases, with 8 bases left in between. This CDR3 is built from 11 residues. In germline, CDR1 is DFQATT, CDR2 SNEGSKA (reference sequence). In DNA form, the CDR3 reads TGCAGTGCTCAGTCGGGTGAAAAACTGTTTTTT. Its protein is CSAQSGEKLFF.

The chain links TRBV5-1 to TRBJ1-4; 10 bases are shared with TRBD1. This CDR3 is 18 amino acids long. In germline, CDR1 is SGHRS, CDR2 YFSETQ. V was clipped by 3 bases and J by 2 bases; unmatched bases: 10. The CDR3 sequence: CASSSGQGRTWTNEKLFF. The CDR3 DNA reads TGCGCCAGCAGCTCGGGACAGGGGCGGACGTGGACTAATGAAAAACTGTTTTTT.